The text below deals with one TCR beta chain. This sample is drawn from a study of T cells of healthy individuals. TCRdb processed the 5' RACE reads anew with MiXCR; each CDR3 protein has one entry. The data show around 100,000 distinct CDR3 sequences, 15% to 20% seen once. The CDR3 extends over 16 amino acids. Trimming cost V 3 bases and J 1 base; bases outside gene matches: 8. Germline lookup yields CDR1 SGHRS and CDR2 YFSETQ. The chain employs TRBV5-1 and TRBJ2-3, with TRBD1 matching 7 bases. The receptor comes from a human donor in good health. The CDR3 region has the DNA TGCGCCAGCAGCTGGAAGACAGGGTTGGGCACAGATACGCAGTATTTT. Translating gives CASSWKTGLGTDTQYF.